The clone carrying this TCR beta chain was recorded many times. The cDNA was synthesized by means of template-switch 5'RACE, which was carried out with 10-nucleotide random UMIs. Every sequencing run generated in excess of 160 million TCR-beta sequences. These sequences covered 15-18 subjects. MiXCR, applied by TCRdb to the 5' RACE reads, yields one record per CDR3 protein. This sample has approximately 47,000 distinct CDR3 sequences, with approximately 11% found just once. The CDR3 length is 14 residues. Trimming removed 3 bases from V and 5 bases from J; junction bases left unmatched: 1. Germline lookup yields CDR1 SGHRS and CDR2 YFSETQ. These data belong to a study of neurological immune-mediated disorders. Time point meaning: longitudinal time-point 3.

This sequence joins TRBV5-1 and TRBJ1-6; 8 positions agree with TRBD1. Sequenced sample: PBMCs. The clonotype originates from a male donor with HTLV-1-associated myelopathy (HAM/TSP). The CDR3, as DNA: TGCGCCAGCAGCTGGACAGGGAATAATTCACCCCTCCACTTT. Amino acids: CASSWTGNNSPLHF.